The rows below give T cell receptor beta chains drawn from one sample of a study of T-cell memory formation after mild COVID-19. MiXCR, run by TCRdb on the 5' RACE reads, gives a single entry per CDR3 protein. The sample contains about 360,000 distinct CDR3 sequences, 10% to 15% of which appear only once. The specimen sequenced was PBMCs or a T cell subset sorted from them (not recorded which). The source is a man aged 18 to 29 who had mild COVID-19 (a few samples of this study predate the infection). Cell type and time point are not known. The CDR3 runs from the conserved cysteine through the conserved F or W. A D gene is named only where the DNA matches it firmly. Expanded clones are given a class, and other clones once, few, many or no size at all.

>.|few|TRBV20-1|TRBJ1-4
CSAPRREMGELFF
TGCAGTGCTCCCCGTAGGGAGATGGGGGAACTGTTTTTT
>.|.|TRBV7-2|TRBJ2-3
CASSYGQTASTDTQYF
TGTGCCAGCAGTTATGGACAGACCGCTAGCACAGATACGCAGTATTTT
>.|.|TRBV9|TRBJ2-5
CASSSGGRDGETQYF
TGTGCCAGCAGTTCGGGGGGCCGCGACGGGGAGACCCAGTACTTC
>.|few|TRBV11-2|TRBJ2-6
CASSSHLGPSGANVLTF
TGTGCCAGCAGCTCCCACCTGGGACCCTCTGGGGCCAACGTCCTGACTTTC
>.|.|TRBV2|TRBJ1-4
CASSPGIPEKLFF
TGTGCCAGCAGTCCCGGGATACCTGAAAAACTGTTTTTT
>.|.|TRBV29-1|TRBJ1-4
CSVGVGSLNEKLFF
TGCAGCGTTGGGGTTGGCAGTTTGAATGAAAAACTGTTTTTT
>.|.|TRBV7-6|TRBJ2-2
CASSETGNTGELFF
TGTGCCAGCAGCGAGACGGGCAACACCGGGGAGCTGTTTTTT
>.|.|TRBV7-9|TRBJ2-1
CASSSSVGGTYNEQFF
TGTGCCAGCAGCTCATCAGTAGGGGGTACATACAATGAGCAGTTCTTC
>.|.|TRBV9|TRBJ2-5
CASSVRGAEETQYF
TGTGCCAGCAGCGTCCGGGGGGCCGAAGAGACCCAGTACTTC
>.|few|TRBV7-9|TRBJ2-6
CASSLAPVSSGANVLTF
TGTGCCAGCAGCTTAGCCCCGGTGAGCTCTGGGGCCAACGTCCTGACTTTC
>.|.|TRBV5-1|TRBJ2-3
CASSWEQNTDTQYF
TGCGCCAGCAGCTGGGAACAAAACACAGATACGCAGTATTTT
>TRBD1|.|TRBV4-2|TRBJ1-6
CASSQGQASSPLHF
TGTGCCAGCAGCCAGGGACAGGCGAGTTCACCCCTCCACTTT
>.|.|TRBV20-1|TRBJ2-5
CSAREGGNRGETQYF
TGCAGTGCTAGAGAGGGAGGAAACAGGGGAGAGACCCAGTACTTC
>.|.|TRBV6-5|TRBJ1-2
CASRSGVGYTF
TGTGCCAGCAGATCCGGGGTCGGCTACACCTTC
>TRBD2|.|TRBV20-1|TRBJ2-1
CSASQLTSGGPSEQFF
TGCAGTGCTTCTCAGTTGACTAGCGGGGGGCCTAGCGAGCAGTTCTTC
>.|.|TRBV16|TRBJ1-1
CASSQSTGGNTEAFF
TGTGCCAGCAGCCAATCAACCGGGGGGAACACTGAAGCTTTCTTT
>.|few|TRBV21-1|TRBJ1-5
CASSTDRNGTTTYSNQPQHF
TGTGCCAGCAGCACCGATAGAAACGGGACGACTACGTATAGCAATCAGCCCCAGCATTTT
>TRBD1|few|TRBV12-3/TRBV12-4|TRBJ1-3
CASSPGTGSSGNTIYF
TGTGCCAGCAGTCCCGGGACAGGTTCCTCTGGAAACACCATATATTTT
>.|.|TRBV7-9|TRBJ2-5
CASSPPALETQYF
TGTGCCAGCAGCCCTCCTGCGTTGGAGACCCAGTACTTC
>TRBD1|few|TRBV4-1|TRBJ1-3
CASSPGQGPLSGNTIYF
TGCGCCAGCAGCCCGGGACAGGGGCCCCTATCTGGAAACACCATATATTTT
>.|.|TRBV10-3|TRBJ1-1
CAITGQGGYTEAFF
TGTGCCATCACTGGGCAGGGTGGATACACTGAAGCTTTCTTT
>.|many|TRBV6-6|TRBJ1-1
CASSAQGTTEAFF
TGTGCCAGCAGTGCTCAAGGGACGACTGAAGCTTTCTTT
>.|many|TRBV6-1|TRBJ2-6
CASNTWYSGANVLTF
TGTGCCAGCAATACCTGGTACTCTGGGGCCAACGTCCTGACTTTC
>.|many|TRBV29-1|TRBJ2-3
CSVDRTLTDTQYF
TGCAGCGTTGACAGGACCCTGACAGATACGCAGTATTTT
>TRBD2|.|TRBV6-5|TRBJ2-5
CASSRGTSGGAGTQYF
TGTGCCAGCAGCCGAGGGACTAGCGGGGGGGCGGGGACCCAGTACTTC
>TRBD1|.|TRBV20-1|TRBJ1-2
CSARETPGQGGSGGYTF
TGCAGTGCTAGAGAAACCCCGGGACAGGGGGGTTCTGGTGGCTACACCTTC
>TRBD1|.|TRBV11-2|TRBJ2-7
CASSPGTGSVYEQYF
TGTGCCAGCAGCCCAGGGACAGGCTCGGTGTACGAGCAGTACTTC
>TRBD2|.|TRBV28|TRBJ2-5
CASSPIGTRLNQETQYF
TGTGCCAGCAGCCCGATTGGGACTAGACTAAACCAAGAGACCCAGTACTTC
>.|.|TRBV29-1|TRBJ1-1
CSVAWGSGTEAFF
TGCAGCGTCGCTTGGGGTAGTGGCACTGAAGCTTTCTTT
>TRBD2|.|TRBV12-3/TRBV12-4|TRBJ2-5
CASSFQPSGGETQYF
TGTGCCAGCAGTTTTCAACCCAGCGGGGGAGAGACCCAGTACTTC
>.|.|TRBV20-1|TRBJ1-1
CSARDIRVGDTEAFF
TGCAGTGCTAGAGATATCAGGGTGGGGGACACTGAAGCTTTCTTT
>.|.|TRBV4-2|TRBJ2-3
CASSQHSTDTQYF
TGTGCCAGCAGCCAACATAGCACAGATACGCAGTATTTT
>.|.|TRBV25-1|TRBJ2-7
CASSEYDPMREQYF
TGTGCCAGCAGTGAATATGACCCCATGAGAGAGCAGTACTTC
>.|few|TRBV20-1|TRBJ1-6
CTSDRSTSSYNSPLHF
TGCACCTCTGACAGGTCCACAAGCTCCTATAATTCACCCCTCCACTTT
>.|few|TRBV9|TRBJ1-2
CASSTPGRRTYGYTF
TGTGCCAGCAGCACCCCGGGACGGCGAACCTATGGCTACACCTTC
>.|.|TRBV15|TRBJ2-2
CATSPLRANTGELFF
TGTGCCACCAGTCCCCTTCGGGCTAACACCGGGGAGCTGTTTTTT
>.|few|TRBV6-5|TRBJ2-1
CASRTTAGLYNEQFF
TGTGCCTCCAGAACGACGGCAGGCCTATACAATGAGCAGTTCTTC
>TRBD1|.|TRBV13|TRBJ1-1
CASSPNRGQNTEAFF
TGTGCCAGCAGCCCAAACAGGGGGCAGAACACTGAAGCTTTCTTT
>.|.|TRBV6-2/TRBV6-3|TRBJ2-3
CASSYSGTTDTQYF
TGTGCCAGCAGTTATTCAGGGACCACAGATACGCAGTATTTT